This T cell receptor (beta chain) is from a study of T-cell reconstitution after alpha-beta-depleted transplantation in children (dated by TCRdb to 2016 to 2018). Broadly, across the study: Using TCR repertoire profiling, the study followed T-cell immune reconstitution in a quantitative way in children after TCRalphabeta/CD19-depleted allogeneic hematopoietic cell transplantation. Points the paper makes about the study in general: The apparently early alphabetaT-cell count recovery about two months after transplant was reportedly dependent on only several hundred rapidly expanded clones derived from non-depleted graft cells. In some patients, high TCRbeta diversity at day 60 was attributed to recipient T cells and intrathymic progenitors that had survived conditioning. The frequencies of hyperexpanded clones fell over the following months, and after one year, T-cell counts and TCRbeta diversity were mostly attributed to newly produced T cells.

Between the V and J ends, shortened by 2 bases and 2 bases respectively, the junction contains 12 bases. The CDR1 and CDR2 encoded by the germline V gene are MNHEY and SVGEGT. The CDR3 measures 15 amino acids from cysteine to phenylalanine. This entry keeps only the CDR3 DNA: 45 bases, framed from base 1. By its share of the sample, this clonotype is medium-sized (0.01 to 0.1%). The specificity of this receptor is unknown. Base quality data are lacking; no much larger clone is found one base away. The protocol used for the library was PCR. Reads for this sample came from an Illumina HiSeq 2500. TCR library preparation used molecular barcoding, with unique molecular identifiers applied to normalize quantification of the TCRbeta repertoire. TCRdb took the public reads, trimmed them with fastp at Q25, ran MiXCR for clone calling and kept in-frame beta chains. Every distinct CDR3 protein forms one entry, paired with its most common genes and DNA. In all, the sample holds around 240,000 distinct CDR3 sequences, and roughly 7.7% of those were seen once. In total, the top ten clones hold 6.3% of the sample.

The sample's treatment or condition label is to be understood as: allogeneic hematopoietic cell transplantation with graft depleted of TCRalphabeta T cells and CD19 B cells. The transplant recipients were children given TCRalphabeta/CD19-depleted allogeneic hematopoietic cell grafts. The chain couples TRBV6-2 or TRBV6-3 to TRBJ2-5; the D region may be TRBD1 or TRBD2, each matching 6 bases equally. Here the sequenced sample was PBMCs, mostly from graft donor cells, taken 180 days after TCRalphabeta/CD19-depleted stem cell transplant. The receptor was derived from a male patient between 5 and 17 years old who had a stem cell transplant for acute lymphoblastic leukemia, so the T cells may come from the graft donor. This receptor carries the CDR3 CASSYVGGLQETQYF. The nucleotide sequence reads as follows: TGTGCCAGCAGTTACGTGGGGGGCCTGCAAGAGACCCAGTACTTC.